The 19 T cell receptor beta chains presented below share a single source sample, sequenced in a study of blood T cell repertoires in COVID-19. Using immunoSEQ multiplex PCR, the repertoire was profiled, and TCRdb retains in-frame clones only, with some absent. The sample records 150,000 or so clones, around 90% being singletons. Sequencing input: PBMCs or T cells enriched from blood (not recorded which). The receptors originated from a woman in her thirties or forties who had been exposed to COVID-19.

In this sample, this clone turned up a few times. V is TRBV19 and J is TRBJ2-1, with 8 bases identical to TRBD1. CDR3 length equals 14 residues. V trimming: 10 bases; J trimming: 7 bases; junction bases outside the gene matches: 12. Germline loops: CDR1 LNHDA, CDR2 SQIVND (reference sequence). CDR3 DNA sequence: TGTGCCACTCAAGTGCAGGGGGCTGTTAATGAGCAGTTCTTC. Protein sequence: CATQVQGAVNEQFF.

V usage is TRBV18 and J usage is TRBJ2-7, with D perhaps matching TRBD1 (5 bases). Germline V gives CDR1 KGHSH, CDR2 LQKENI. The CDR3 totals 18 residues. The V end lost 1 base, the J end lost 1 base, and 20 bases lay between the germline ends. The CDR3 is CASSPLSSGRVGSYEQYF. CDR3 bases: TGTGCCAGCTCACCACTGAGCTCCGGCAGGGTGGGATCCTACGAGCAGTACTTC.

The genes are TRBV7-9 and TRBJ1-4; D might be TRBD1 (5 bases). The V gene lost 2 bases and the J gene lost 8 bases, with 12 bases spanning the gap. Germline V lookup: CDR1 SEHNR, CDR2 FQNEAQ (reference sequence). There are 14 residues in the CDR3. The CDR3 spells CASSLQTAWEKLFF. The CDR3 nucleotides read TGTGCCAGCAGCTTACAGACAGCATGGGAAAAACTGTTTTTT. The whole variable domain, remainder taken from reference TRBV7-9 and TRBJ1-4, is DTGVSQNPRHKITKRGQNVTFRCDPISEHNRLYWYRQTLGQGPEFLTYFQNEAQLEKSRLLSDRFSAERPKGSFSTLEIQRTEQGDSAMYLCASSLQTAWEKLFFGSGTQLSVL.

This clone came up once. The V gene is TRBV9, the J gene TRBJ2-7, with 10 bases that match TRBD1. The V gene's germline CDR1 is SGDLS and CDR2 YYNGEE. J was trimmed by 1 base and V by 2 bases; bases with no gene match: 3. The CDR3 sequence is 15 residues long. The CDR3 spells CASSVMGQGSYEQYF. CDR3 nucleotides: TGTGCCAGCAGCGTCATGGGACAGGGGTCCTACGAGCAGTACTTC.

CDR3 in DNA: TGTGCCAGCAGCGTGGGGACAGGGAATCAGCCCCAGCATTTT. The encoded protein is CASSVGTGNQPQHF. The chain has TRBV9 and TRBJ1-5; 9 nucleotides agree with TRBD1. Trimming removed 2 bases from V and 4 bases from J; junction bases left unmatched: 1. CDR1 and CDR2 (germline): SGDLS, YYNGEE. CDR3 length: 14 residues.

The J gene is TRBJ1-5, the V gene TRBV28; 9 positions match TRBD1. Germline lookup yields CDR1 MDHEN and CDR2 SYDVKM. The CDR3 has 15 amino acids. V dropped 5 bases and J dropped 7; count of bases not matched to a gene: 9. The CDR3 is CASSGAGTGLQPQHF. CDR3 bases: TGTGCCAGCAGTGGCGCCGGGACAGGGTTGCAGCCCCAGCATTTT.

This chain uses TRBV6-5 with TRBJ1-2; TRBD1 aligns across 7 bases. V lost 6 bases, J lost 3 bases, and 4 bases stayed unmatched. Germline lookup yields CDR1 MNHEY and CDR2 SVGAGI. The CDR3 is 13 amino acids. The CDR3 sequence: CASRQGTDYGYTF. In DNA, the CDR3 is TGTGCCAGCAGACAGGGGACAGACTATGGCTACACCTTC.

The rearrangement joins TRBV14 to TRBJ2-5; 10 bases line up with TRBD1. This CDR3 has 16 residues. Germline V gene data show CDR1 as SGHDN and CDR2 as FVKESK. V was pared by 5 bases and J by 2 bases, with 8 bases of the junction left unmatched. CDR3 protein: CASSMGQGILQETQYF. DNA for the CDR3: TGTGCCAGCAGCATGGGACAGGGGATTTTACAAGAGACCCAGTACTTC.

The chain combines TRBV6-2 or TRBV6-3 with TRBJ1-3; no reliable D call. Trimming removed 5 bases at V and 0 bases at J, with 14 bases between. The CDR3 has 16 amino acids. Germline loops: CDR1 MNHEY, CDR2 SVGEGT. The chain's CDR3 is CASSPAGRSSGNTIYF. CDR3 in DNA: TGTGCCAGCAGTCCCGCCGGGAGAAGCTCTGGAAACACCATATATTTT.

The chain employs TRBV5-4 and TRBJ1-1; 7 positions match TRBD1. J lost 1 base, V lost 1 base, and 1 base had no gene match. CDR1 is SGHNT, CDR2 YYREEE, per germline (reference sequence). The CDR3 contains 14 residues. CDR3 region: CASSLTGANTEAFF. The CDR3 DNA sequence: TGTGCCAGCAGCTTGACAGGGGCGAACACTGAAGCTTTCTTT.

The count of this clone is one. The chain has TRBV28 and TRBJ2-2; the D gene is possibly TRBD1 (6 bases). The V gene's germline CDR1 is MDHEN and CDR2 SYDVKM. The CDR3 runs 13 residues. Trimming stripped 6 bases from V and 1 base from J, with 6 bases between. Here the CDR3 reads CASRDRNTGELFF. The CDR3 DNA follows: TGTGCCAGCAGGGACAGGAACACCGGGGAGCTGTTTTTT. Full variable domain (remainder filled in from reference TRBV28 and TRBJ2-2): DVKVTQSSRYLVKRTGEKVFLECVQDMDHENMFWYRQDPGLGLRLIYFSYDVKMKEKGDIPEGYSVSREKKERFSLILESASTNQTSMYLCASRDRNTGELFFGEGSRLTVL.

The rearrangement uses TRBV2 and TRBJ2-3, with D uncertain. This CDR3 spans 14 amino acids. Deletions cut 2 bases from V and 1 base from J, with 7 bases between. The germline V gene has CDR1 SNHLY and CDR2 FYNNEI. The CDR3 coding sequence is TGTGCCAGCAGTGAACGGGTGGGCACAGATACGCAGTATTTT. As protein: CASSERVGTDTQYF.

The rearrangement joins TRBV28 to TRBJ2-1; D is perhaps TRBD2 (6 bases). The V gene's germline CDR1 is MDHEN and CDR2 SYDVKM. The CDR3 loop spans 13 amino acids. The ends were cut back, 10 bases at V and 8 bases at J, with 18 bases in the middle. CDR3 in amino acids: CAISFQLADEQFF. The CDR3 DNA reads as TGTGCCATTTCTTTCCAACTAGCAGATGAGCAGTTCTTC.

The DNA for the CDR3 is TGCGCCAGCAGTGAAATACAGGGGTCCTACGAGCAGTACTTC. Amino acid sequence: CASSEIQGSYEQYF. This chain connects TRBV10-1 to TRBJ2-7, with 7 bases aligning to TRBD1. Trimming cost V 3 bases and J 1 base; bases outside gene matches: 3. The CDR3 is made up of 14 amino acids. Per the germline V gene, CDR1 is WNHNN and CDR2 is SYGVQD (reference sequence).

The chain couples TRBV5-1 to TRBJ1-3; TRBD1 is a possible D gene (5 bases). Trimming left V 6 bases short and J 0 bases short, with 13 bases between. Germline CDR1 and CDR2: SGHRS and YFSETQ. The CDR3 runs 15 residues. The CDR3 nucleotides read TGCGCCAGCACCTCGTCCGGGGGCTCTGGAAACACCATATATTTT. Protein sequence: CASTSSGGSGNTIYF. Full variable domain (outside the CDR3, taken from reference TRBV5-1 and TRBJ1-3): KAGVTQTPRYLIKTRGQQVTLSCSPISGHRSVSWYQQTPGQGLQFLFEYFSETQRNKGNFPGRFSGRQFSNSRSEMNVSTLELGDSALYLCASTSSGGSGNTIYFGEGSWLTVV.

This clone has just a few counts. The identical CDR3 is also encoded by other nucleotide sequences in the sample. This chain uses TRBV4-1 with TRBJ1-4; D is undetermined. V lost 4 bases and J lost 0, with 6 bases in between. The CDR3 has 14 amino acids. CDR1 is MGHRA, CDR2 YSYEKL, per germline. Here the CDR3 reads CASSLTTTNEKLFF. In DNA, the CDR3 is TGCGCCAGCAGCCTTACTACAACTAATGAAAAACTGTTTTTT.

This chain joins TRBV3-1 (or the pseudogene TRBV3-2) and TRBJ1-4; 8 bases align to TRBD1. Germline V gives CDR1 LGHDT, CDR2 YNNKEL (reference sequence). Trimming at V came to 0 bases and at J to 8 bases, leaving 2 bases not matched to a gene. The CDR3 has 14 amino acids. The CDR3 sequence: CASSQEGQGEKLFF. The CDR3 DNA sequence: TGTGCCAGCAGCCAAGAAGGACAGGGAGAAAAACTGTTTTTT.

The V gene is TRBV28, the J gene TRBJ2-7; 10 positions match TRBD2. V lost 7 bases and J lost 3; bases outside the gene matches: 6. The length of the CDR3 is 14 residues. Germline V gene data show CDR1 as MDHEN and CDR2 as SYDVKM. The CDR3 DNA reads TGTGCCAGCACCCCGTCTAGCGGGAGCTACGAGCAGTACTTC. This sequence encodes CASTPSSGSYEQYF.

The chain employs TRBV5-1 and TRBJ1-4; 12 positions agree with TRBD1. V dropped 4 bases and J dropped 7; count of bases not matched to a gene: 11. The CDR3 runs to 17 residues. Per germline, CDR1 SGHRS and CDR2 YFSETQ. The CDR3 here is CASSARDRGREGEKLFF. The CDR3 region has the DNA TGCGCCAGCAGCGCCCGGGACAGGGGGCGCGAAGGTGAAAAACTGTTTTTT.